A selection of T cell receptor beta chains follows, all from one sample in a study of cytomegalovirus exposure and HLA in healthy donors. Only in-frame clones appear in the TCRdb table, and some are missing; sequencing was by immunoSEQ multiplex PCR. This table holds 150,000 to 200,000 clones, approximately 83% found once. What was sequenced was PBMCs. The source is a man younger than 30 in good health and CMV-seropositive. The CDR3 runs from the conserved cysteine through the conserved F or W. The D gene is left open where the match is weak. Only part of the rows carry a size: once, few, many, or a class if the clone is expanded.

-	-	TRBJ1-1	TRBV5-6	TGTGCCAGCAGCTTGGGAAGCGTCGAGGCTTTCTTT	CASSLGSVEAFF
-	TRBD2	TRBJ2-4	TRBV4-1	TGCGCCAGCAGCCACCTAACTAGCGGGGGGGAGGAGGGAAACATTCAGTACTTC	CASSHLTSGGEEGNIQYF
-	TRBD1	TRBJ1-5	TRBV7-2	TGTGCCAGCAGCTTAAGCCCGCCGGACAGGGTCCAGCATTTT	CASSLSPPDRVQHF
-	-	TRBJ2-5	TRBV5-1	TGCGCCAGTGGGGAGGCCCCAGAGACCCAGTACTTC	CASGEAPETQYF
few	TRBD1	TRBJ2-7	TRBV4-1	TGCGCCAGCAGCCAGGAGACAGGGGGCTCCTACGAGCAGTACTTC	CASSQETGGSYEQYF
-	TRBD1	TRBJ1-2	TRBV6-6	TGTGCCAGCGGTTTGGGGACAGGGGATTTCGATGGCTACACCTTC	CASGLGTGDFDGYTF
-	TRBD1	TRBJ1-2	TRBV6-5	TGTGCCATCTGGACAGGGTTGGATGGCTACACCTTC	CAIWTGLDGYTF
-	-	TRBJ2-1	TRBV30	TGTGCCTGGAGTGTAGTGGCGGGGGCCGCAGAGCAGTTCTTC	CAWSVVAGAAEQFF
-	TRBD1	TRBJ1-1	TRBV18	TGTGCCAGCTCACCGGGACAGATCGATATCACGGCTGAAGCTTTCTTT	CASSPGQIDITAEAFF
-	-	TRBJ2-3	TRBV5-6	TGTGCCAGCAGCTTCGGAGCGGTTAGCACAGATACGCAGTATTTT	CASSFGAVSTDTQYF
-	-	TRBJ1-2	TRBV2	TGTGCCAGCCGTGGCAGTGGCTACACCTTC	CASRGSGYTF
-	TRBD2	TRBJ2-7	TRBV5-1	TGCGCCAGCAGCTTGGCCGGTGCGGGGGACGGCGAGCAGTACTTC	CASSLAGAGDGEQYF
-	-	TRBJ1-3	TRBV5-4	TGTGCCAGCAGCCCCGGGGGATTAGGAAACACCATATATTTT	CASSPGGLGNTIYF
-	-	TRBJ2-7	TRBV9	TGTGCCAGCAGCGTAGCTGGGGCGCGCGAGCAGTACTTC	CASSVAGAREQYF
once	-	TRBJ1-1	TRBV5-4	TGTGCCAGCAGCCCCAGGACGGGAGAGGAAGCTTTCTTT	CASSPRTGEEAFF
-	TRBD1	TRBJ1-4	TRBV18	TGTGCCAGCTCACCAATCGTCCGGGACAGGGATGGTGAAAAACTGTTTTTT	CASSPIVRDRDGEKLFF
-	-	TRBJ1-1	TRBV30	TGTGCCTGGAAGAGGCCCGCTGAAGCTTTCTTT	CAWKRPAEAFF